This T cell receptor (beta chain) is from a study of T cell repertoires in cytomegalovirus infection. Study at large: Recently identified HLA-C-restricted CMV epitopes and well-studied HLA-B-restricted CMV epitopes were used by the study.

Using its own MiXCR run on the reads, TCRdb lists one record per CDR3 protein. The repertoire holds about 340,000 distinct CDR3 sequences, with approximately 32% as singletons. Study-level findings and limits: Dominating the ex vivo response were HLA-C-restricted CMV-specific TCR beta clonotypes. Adding up the frequency of public TCR beta families identified people who carried CMV plus the relevant HLA.

V shed 4 bases, J shed 4 bases, and the junction held 9 bases outside the gene matches. The CDR3 has 15 residues. From germline, CDR1 is SGHAT and CDR2 FQNNGV. As regards this clonotype: Its antigen is undetermined.

Material: cultured PBMCs, obtained from culture after CMV antigen stimulation. The clonotype was recovered from a human donor in good health (CMV status not recorded). Some clones in this sample may be carry-over from other donors' samples. The chain employs TRBV11-2 and TRBJ1-1; TRBD1 matches at 7 bases. CDR3 protein: CASSSHRGAGTEAFF. The DNA of the CDR3 is TGTGCCAGCAGCTCCCACAGGGGAGCAGGCACTGAAGCTTTCTTT.